Shown below are 2 T cell receptor beta chains from a single sample sequenced in a study of blood T cell repertoires in COVID-19. TCRdb's table, derived via immunoSEQ multiplex PCR, lists solely in-frame clones and lacks some. This sample has hundreds of thousands of clones, with 89% found just once. Specimen: peripheral blood. These receptors were obtained from a woman between 25 and 40 years old with COVID-19, enrolled during active disease.

The chain employs TRBV19 and TRBJ1-5; D is perhaps TRBD1 (6 bases). V lost 9 bases and J lost 2, with 14 bases in between. This CDR3 spans 14 amino acids. Germline CDR1 reads LNHDA; CDR2 reads SQIVND (reference sequence). The CDR3 region has the DNA TGTGCCAGCAGAAGACAGGCTGGCAATCAGCCCCAGCATTTT. This translates into CASRRQAGNQPQHF.

The gene calls are TRBV27 and TRBJ1-5; 8 nucleotides match TRBD1. J was trimmed by 0 bases and V by 10 bases; bases with no gene match: 14. The V gene's germline CDR1 is MNHEY and CDR2 SMNVEV (reference sequence). There are 17 residues in the CDR3. The CDR3 protein is CATRSGTGAYSNQPQHF. CDR3 nucleotide sequence: TGTGCCACCCGCTCCGGGACAGGAGCCTATAGCAATCAGCCCCAGCATTTT.